This T cell receptor (beta chain) appears in the sequencing data of a study of T cell clones after liver transplantation. Study context: As an antigen-independent comparator, third-party-reactive TCRbeta sequences came from pre-transplant mixed lymphocyte reactions. Blood was drawn pre-transplant, before withdrawal, and after full or failed withdrawal.

Libraries were prepared by immunoSEQ multiplex PCR; TCRdb keeps only in-frame clonotypes and omits some of them. The sample lists roughly 67,000 clones, 92% seen once, with 0.9% to 1% in the top ten. The study, taken as a whole, reports: A significant post-transplant drop in circulating graft-donor-reactive CD4 TCRbeta sequences occurred in most of the 8 subjects. Rather than being deleted, graft donor-reactive T cells may have moved into the graft.

As regards this clone: Its specificity is unknown.

Trimming shortened V by 0 bases and J by 7 bases, and 10 bases separated the two germline ends. Germline V gives CDR1 SGHTA, CDR2 FQGTGA. This CDR3 is 14 amino acids long. The chain links TRBV7-3 to TRBJ2-1; D is ambiguous. The sequence derives from a human patient who received a liver transplant. A subset of T cells may come from the graft donor. The source material was CD4+ T cells from blood, sampled less than 27 months after liver transplant. The CDR3 region is CASSLTSSSNEQFF. In DNA, the CDR3 is TGTGCCAGCAGCTTAACGTCCTCAAGTAATGAGCAGTTCTTC.